The clone carrying this T cell receptor (beta chain) is a singleton in its sample. The antigen remains undetermined. The source of the sample is a study of OX40 agonist ivuxolimab in advanced cancers. Profiled with immunoSEQ multiplex PCR; TCRdb holds only in-frame clones, not every one. The sample lists tens of thousands of clones, approximately 86% occurring once. In germline, CDR1 is SGHDT, CDR2 YYEEEE. Trimming stripped 3 bases from V and 7 bases from J, with 16 bases between. CDR3 length: 15 amino acids. Overall study findings and caveats: CD8+ T cells averaged more expanded clones than CD4+.

This TCR came from an adult with an advanced solid tumor such as melanoma, head and neck, liver or kidney cancer. The genes are TRBV5-6 and TRBJ1-4; maybe TRBD1 (6 bases). Sequences were derived from CD4+ or CD8+ T cells sorted from blood, sampled in a trial of the OX40 agonist ivuxolimab. The CDR3 nucleotides are TGTGCCAGCAGCTCCGTCGGGGGCTTGGGTGAAAAACTGTTTTTT. This encodes CASSSVGGLGEKLFF.